This TCR beta chain was observed in a study of blood T cells in healthy people across ages. Study context: Capture via template switching afforded approximately one barcoded beta molecule per two T cells.

The V and J ends lost 3 bases and 3 bases respectively, with 11 bases between them. CDR1 SQVTM and CDR2 ANQGSEA come from the germline V gene. The CDR3 has 13 residues. Note on this clonotype: Its antigen is unknown.

Study-wide findings and caveats: PBMC samples, being unsorted, prevented any conclusive comparison of naive and antigen-experienced cells. A strong correlation was found between TCR beta diversity and the percentage of naive T cells.

The second PCR ran roughly 7 to 12 cycles with a sample-barcoded 5' primer and J-beta primers. Each cDNA was tagged by a template-switch adaptor containing 12 random nucleotides. Each CDR3 protein is one row after TCRdb ran MiXCR on the 5' RACE reads. The data show more than 1,400,000 distinct CDR3 sequences, with 35% to 45% seen just once and approximately 7.9% held by the top ten. This chain links TRBV29-1 with TRBJ1-1, with D perhaps matching TRBD1 (6 bases). This sequence originates from a woman younger than 35 in good health. The specimen sequenced was blood. The CDR3: CSVERQADTEAFF. Here the CDR3 DNA reads TGCAGCGTTGAGCGACAGGCTGACACTGAAGCTTTCTTT.